This T cell receptor beta chain stems from a study of follicular helper T cells after annual influenza vaccination. The CDR3 runs to 14 residues. Germline V lookup: CDR1 SNHLY, CDR2 FYNNEI. V was cut by 5 bases and J by 5 bases, with 13 bases left in between. Clones were read by immunoSEQ multiplex PCR, and TCRdb kept only the in-frame ones, dropping some. In the table there are approximately 11,000 clones, 65% to 80% of which are singletons. Each time point used about 40 to 110 mL of blood. V and J are TRBV2 and TRBJ2-1; D unclear. The source of this sequence is an adult who received the influenza vaccine. Sequencing was performed on CXCR5- memory CD4+ T cells sorted from blood, taken 6 weeks after influenza vaccination. The CDR3 sequence is CASSNTEFNNEQFF. Written as DNA, the CDR3 is TGTGCCAGCAGTAATACGGAGTTCAACAATGAGCAGTTCTTC.